A single sample is the source of the 9 T cell receptor beta chains below, sequenced in a study of cytomegalovirus exposure and HLA in healthy donors. Both 60 Vbeta primers and 13 Jbeta primers went into the PCR. The repertoire was sequenced with immunoSEQ multiplex PCR; TCRdb's copy has only in-frame clones and lacks some. Of roughly 170,000 clones in the sample, around 84% were seen once. The sample consisted of PBMCs. The source is a girl aged 2 to 10 in good health and CMV-seropositive.

This chain links TRBV28 with TRBJ1-2, with no clear D. Deletions cut 4 bases from V and 8 bases from J, with 5 bases between. The CDR3 consists of 10 residues. Germline-derived CDR1 and CDR2 are MDHEN and SYDVKM. CDR3 sequence: CASSSQGYTF. CDR3 in DNA: TGTGCCAGCAGTTCCCAAGGCTACACCTTC.

The V gene is TRBV28, the J gene TRBJ2-7; the match to TRBD2 covers 7 bases. Germline V gives CDR1 MDHEN, CDR2 SYDVKM. The length of the CDR3 is 16 residues. V dropped 3 bases and J dropped 6; count of bases not matched to a gene: 14. The CDR3 spells CASSLGPWAGEGEQYF. CDR3 nucleotide sequence: TGTGCCAGCAGTTTGGGGCCATGGGCGGGAGAAGGCGAGCAGTACTTC.

V gene TRBV7-6 combines with J gene TRBJ2-5, with 7 bases aligning to TRBD2. The V gene end was trimmed by 3 bases and the J gene end by 0 bases; junction bases not matched to a gene: 1. Germline V gene sequence: CDR1 SGHVS, CDR2 FNYEAQ. This CDR3 contains 14 residues. The CDR3 here is CASSLRGYQETQYF. In DNA form, the CDR3 reads TGTGCCAGCAGCTTGCGGGGGTACCAAGAGACCCAGTACTTC.

The genes are TRBV6-4 and TRBJ2-1, with a possible D match to TRBD2 (5 bases). Deletions cut 6 bases from V and 3 bases from J, with 6 bases between. Germline lookup yields CDR1 MRHNA and CDR2 SNTAGT. The CDR3 spans 12 residues. The CDR3 DNA follows: TGTGCCAGCAGGGGAGACTACAATGAGCAGTTCTTC. This codes for CASRGDYNEQFF.

The rearrangement links TRBV6-1 to TRBJ1-3, with D perhaps matching TRBD1 (5 bases). With 6 bases removed from V and 5 bases from J, the gap between germline ends came to 17 bases. CDR1 is MNHNS and CDR2 is SASEGT in the germline V gene. The length of the CDR3 is 15 residues. This CDR3 reads CASSRSDRGRNTIYF. In nucleotides, the CDR3 is TGTGCCAGCAGCCGATCGGATAGGGGAAGAAACACCATATATTTT.

J is TRBJ2-1 and V is TRBV15; perhaps TRBD1 as D (6 bases). This CDR3 is 17 amino acids long. The germline V and J ends were trimmed by 2 bases and 7 bases, with 21 bases remaining between them. CDR1 LNHNV and CDR2 YYDKDF come from the germline V gene (reference sequence). The CDR3 is CATSRTRDTGLWNEQFF. The CDR3 DNA is TGTGCCACCAGCAGAACTCGGGATACAGGGTTGTGGAATGAGCAGTTCTTC.

This rearrangement joins TRBV11-2 to TRBJ1-1; 9 bases align to TRBD1. The ends lost 10 bases at V and 10 bases at J; junction bases unmatched: 10. Germline V gene lookup returns CDR1 SGHAT and CDR2 FQNNGV. CDR3 length: 12 amino acids. The CDR3 nucleotides are TGTGCCACCATCAAACAGGGGGCCGCAGCTTTCTTT. It yields the protein CATIKQGAAAFF.

In DNA form, the CDR3 reads TGCGCCAGCAGCATACTAGCGGGAAAAAACGAGCAGTACTTC. It yields the protein CASSILAGKNEQYF. The genes are TRBV5-1 and TRBJ2-7; 10 positions match TRBD2. The CDR3 covers 14 residues. Germline V gene data show CDR1 as SGHRS and CDR2 as YFSETQ. The ends lost 4 bases at V and 5 bases at J; junction bases unmatched: 6.

The V and J genes are TRBV4-2 and TRBJ2-3; 10 bases agree with TRBD1. The CDR3 is made up of 17 amino acids. Losses at the gene ends were 1 base for V and 5 bases for J; bases not matched to a gene: 9. Germline V lookup: CDR1 LGHNA, CDR2 YNFKEQ. CDR3 nucleotide sequence: TGTGCCAGCAGCCAAGGAGGGACAGGGGTATTAGGAGATACGCAGTATTTT. As protein: CASSQGGTGVLGDTQYF.